The clone carrying this T cell receptor (beta chain) came up once. The antigen remains unidentified. The PCR used 60 Vbeta and 13 Jbeta primers. Clones were read by immunoSEQ multiplex PCR, and TCRdb kept only the in-frame ones, dropping some. Altogether around 170,000 clones are present, less than 90% being singletons, with the ten largest covering around 1.4%. The data were obtained in a study of cytomegalovirus exposure and HLA in healthy donors. Study outcomes and limitations: TCR association rates varied by HLA locus in a later analysis, with DRB1 highest and HLA-C lowest.

Germline lookup yields CDR1 MNHEY and CDR2 SMNVEV (reference sequence). There are 14 residues in the CDR3. V dropped 4 bases and J dropped 6; count of bases not matched to a gene: 2. The rearrangement links TRBV27 to TRBJ1-4; 10 nucleotides agree with TRBD1. The sample comprised PBMCs. The sequence was collected from a girl aged 5-17 years in good health and CMV-seropositive. DNA of the CDR3: TGTGCCAGCAGTTCGGGACAGGGGCATGAAAAACTGTTTTTT. Its translation is CASSSGQGHEKLFF. Combining the CDR3 with reference TRBV27 and TRBJ1-4 gives the whole variable domain EAQVTQNPRYLITVTGKKLTVTCSQNMNHEYMSWYRQDPGLGLRQIYYSMNVEVTDKGDVPEGYKVSRKEKRNFPLILESPSPNQTSLYFCASSSGQGHEKLFFGSGTQLSVL.